Below, one T cell receptor beta chain is given with its context. Its matching antigen is unknown. This entry belongs to a study of Tregs in tolerant kidney transplant recipients. Using immunoSEQ multiplex PCR, the repertoire was profiled, and TCRdb retains in-frame clones only, with some absent. The table has about 94,000 clones, roughly 93% seen once. Study-wide points: Validation in larger populations is needed because few patients were studied. Changing PCR primers prevented nucleotide comparison between some patients' samples.

Trimming took off 1 base at V and 1 base at J, with 8 bases between the two ends. This CDR3 is 15 amino acids long. Germline CDR1 reads MNHNY; CDR2 reads SVGAGI (reference sequence). The material was CD4+ T cells from blood, obtained before the transplant. This TCR was recovered from a human donor who received a combined kidney and bone marrow transplant. V and J are TRBV6-6 and TRBJ2-1, with D possibly TRBD2 on 6 matching bases. The CDR3 DNA reads TGTGCCAGCAGTTACTTAGGGACTTCCTACAATGAGCAGTTCTTC. Its protein product is CASSYLGTSYNEQFF.